The clone carrying this T cell receptor (beta chain) was seen many times. Its specificity is unknown. TCRdb itself ran the reads through MiXCR, one entry per CDR3 protein. Counted here are hundreds of thousands of distinct CDR3 sequences, roughly 15% occurring once; the ten biggest clones make up 12%. The data were taken from a study of T cell repertoires in cytomegalovirus infection. Across the study: Evidence of both CMV infection and a matching HLA type came from public TCR beta signatures. Study-level results: CMV carriers having the relevant HLA were flagged by cumulative public TCR beta family frequency. CMV-specific TCR beta clonotypes restricted by HLA-C dominated the ex vivo response.

Trimming removed 5 bases from V and 9 bases from J; junction bases left unmatched: 5. Germline CDR1 and CDR2: SGHAT and FQNNGV. This CDR3 comprises 13 residues. Sample: PBMCs. The V call is TRBV11-2, the J call TRBJ2-1, with 9 positions matching TRBD2. This sequence originates from a human donor in good health (CMV status not recorded). Some clones in this sample may be carry-over from other donors' samples. The CDR3 region is CASSLRREGEQFF. In DNA form, the CDR3 reads TGTGCCAGCAGCCTAAGGCGGGAGGGTGAGCAGTTCTTC.